A single sample gave rise to the 19 T cell receptor beta chains below, sequenced in a study of spatial heterogeneity in lung cancer. Time point given: blood at routine non-recurrence follow-up after resection. TCRdb redid the calling of the 5' RACE reads with MiXCR, one entry per CDR3 protein. The sample has about 94,000 distinct CDR3 sequences; 19% are singletons. The sequenced sample was PBMCs, obtained at follow-up. The receptors originated from a male donor with early-stage non-small cell lung cancer.

The CDR3 loop reads CASSSLTSGGITDTQYF. Here the CDR3 DNA reads TGCGCCAGCAGCTCCCTGACTAGCGGGGGGATCACAGATACGCAGTATTTT. The chain uses TRBV5-1 and TRBJ2-3, with TRBD2 matching over 13 bases. This CDR3 comprises 17 residues. Per germline, CDR1 SGHRS and CDR2 YFSETQ. The V segment lost 3 bases and the J segment 2 bases; nucleotides outside the gene matches: 6.

This clonotype was counted between two and nine times. The chain is built from TRBV25-1 and TRBJ2-3; D unclear. CDR1 is MGHDK, CDR2 SYGVNS, per germline. The CDR3 sequence is 14 residues long. The V end lost 6 bases, the J end lost 1 base, and 11 bases lay between the germline ends. CDR3 amino acids: CASRTTGRTDTQYF. As DNA, the CDR3 is TGTGCCAGCAGGACAACCGGGCGCACAGATACGCAGTATTTT.

The chain is built from TRBV29-1 and TRBJ2-7; D remains ambiguous. The germline V and J ends were trimmed by 0 bases and 2 bases, with 14 bases remaining between them. The V gene's germline CDR1 is SQVTM and CDR2 ANQGSEA. This CDR3 comprises 15 residues. The CDR3 here is CSVEDPRGGTYEQYF. The CDR3 nucleotides are TGCAGCGTTGAAGATCCCCGAGGCGGAACCTACGAGCAGTACTTC.

The genes are TRBV2 and TRBJ1-1; D is perhaps TRBD1 (5 bases). The V gene lost 7 bases and the J gene lost 4 bases, with 13 bases spanning the gap. CDR1 and CDR2 (germline): SNHLY, FYNNEI. This CDR3 has 13 residues. The CDR3 DNA reads as TGTGCCAGCATCCGACAGTGGGGCACTGAAGCTTTCTTT. Amino acid sequence: CASIRQWGTEAFF.

The chain carries TRBV7-2 and TRBJ1-1, with D possibly being TRBD1 (6 bases). The germline CDR1 and CDR2 sequences are SGHTA and FQGNSA. CDR3 length: 14 residues. V was clipped by 5 bases and J by 1 base, with 11 bases between them. CDR3 sequence (DNA): TGTGCCAGCAGCACGCACAGGGCGAACACTGAAGCTTTCTTT. Translating it yields CASSTHRANTEAFF.

This clonotype was recorded a few times. J is TRBJ2-3 and V is TRBV5-1; TRBD2 matches at 10 bases. With V trimmed by 0 bases and J by 1 base, 5 bases remained unmatched. The CDR3 has 17 amino acids. Germline V CDR1 and CDR2: SGHRS, YFSETQ. The CDR3 DNA follows: TGCGCCAGCAGCTTGGTGTTCCTAGCGGGGGGCACAGATACGCAGTATTTT. It encodes CASSLVFLAGGTDTQYF. The whole variable domain, remainder taken from reference TRBV5-1 and TRBJ2-3, is KAGVTQTPRYLIKTRGQQVTLSCSPISGHRSVSWYQQTPGQGLQFLFEYFSETQRNKGNFPGRFSGRQFSNSRSEMNVSTLELGDSALYLCASSLVFLAGGTDTQYFGPGTRLTVL.

As concerns this clonotype: One end of the junction is discordant with germline, which a read error may explain. This chain joins TRBV2 and TRBJ2-5; D possibly corresponds to TRBD2 (5 bases). There are 15 residues in the CDR3. Per the germline V gene, CDR1 is SNHLY and CDR2 is FYNNEI. The CDR3 protein is CAISEQRLDQETQYF. For the CDR3, the DNA is TGTGCCATCAGTGAACAGCGGCTTGACCAAGAGACCCAGTACTTC.

DNA for the CDR3: TGCAGTGCAACGACCGTGTTGGGACCAGATACGCAGTATTTT. Protein sequence: CSATTVLGPDTQYF. The chain combines TRBV20-1 with TRBJ2-3, with D possibly being TRBD1 or TRBD2 (5 bases each). This CDR3 comprises 14 residues. V lost 6 bases and J lost 4, with 17 bases in between. Germline CDR1 DFQATT, CDR2 SNEGSKA (reference sequence).

The sample holds a few counts of this clonotype. The chain is built from TRBV30 and TRBJ2-4; tentatively, D is TRBD1 or TRBD2 (5 bases each). There are 14 residues in the CDR3. Deletions cut 1 base from V and 3 bases from J, with 10 bases between. The germline CDR1 and CDR2 sequences are GTSNPN and SVGIG (reference sequence). CDR3 bases: TGTGCCTGGAGTGGGGGGTCGGACAAAAACATTCAGTACTTC. Protein: CAWSGGSDKNIQYF.

The rearrangement links TRBV10-3 to TRBJ2-3; tentatively, D is TRBD2 (6 bases). CDR1 is ENHRY, CDR2 SYGVKD, per germline. The CDR3 runs to 14 residues. Trimming took 5 bases from V and 5 from J, leaving 14 bases between them. For the CDR3, the DNA is TGTGCCATCAGTACCCGGGACTCCTTAGATACGCAGTATTTT. As protein: CAISTRDSLDTQYF.

This clonotype was observed a few times. The chain has TRBV7-8 and TRBJ2-1; D gene unclear. V was pared by 3 bases and J by 8 bases, with 11 bases between. This CDR3 region has 13 residues. Germline values: CDR1 SGHVS, CDR2 FQNEAQ. Here the CDR3 DNA reads TGTGCCAGCAGCTTTGCCCTTAAGGATGAGCAGTTCTTC. Translation gives CASSFALKDEQFF. The full variable domain, its missing parts supplied by reference TRBV7-8 and TRBJ2-1, is GAGVSQSPRYKVAKRGQDVALRCDPISGHVSLFWYQQALGQGPEFLTYFQNEAQLDKSGLPSDRFFAERPEGSVSTLKIQRTQQEDSAVYLCASSFALKDEQFFGPGTRLTVL.

In its sample, this clonotype was seen a few times. V and J are TRBV7-9 and TRBJ2-7; 8 bases are a match to TRBD2. After removal of 1 base from V and 2 bases from J, the junction contained 4 bases not matched to a gene. The CDR3 length is 15 residues. Germline V lookup: CDR1 SEHNR, CDR2 FQNEAQ (reference sequence). The CDR3 loop is CASSLGGSGAYEQYV. CDR3 DNA: TGTGCCAGCAGCTTAGGGGGTAGCGGGGCCTACGAGCAGTACGTC.

The chain joins TRBV20-1 to TRBJ2-5, with a tentative D call TRBD1 (6 bases). Germline V gene sequence: CDR1 DFQATT, CDR2 SNEGSKA (reference sequence). Trimming took off 6 bases at V and 5 bases at J, with 16 bases between the two ends. The CDR3 runs 13 residues. CDR3 nucleotide sequence: TGCAGTGCACTTGCCAGGGGTAGGGAGACCCAGTACTTC. It specifies CSALARGRETQYF.

As DNA, the CDR3 is TGTGCCTGGAGGTCCAATGAGCAGTTCTTC. It encodes CAWRSNEQFF. The V gene is TRBV30, the J gene TRBJ2-1, with no clear D. V was shortened by 3 bases and J by 6 bases, with 3 bases between the two germline ends. The CDR3 is made up of 10 amino acids. Germline V CDR1 and CDR2: GTSNPN, SVGIG (reference sequence).

The sample holds a few counts of this clonotype. V usage is TRBV7-8 and J usage is TRBJ1-1, with D unresolved. The length of the CDR3 is 13 residues. V was trimmed by 1 base and J by 1 base, leaving 4 bases between them. Germline-derived CDR1 and CDR2 are SGHVS and FQNEAQ. CDR3 protein: CASSLVGNTEAFF. The DNA for the CDR3 is TGTGCCAGCAGCTTAGTTGGGAACACTGAAGCTTTCTTT.

This clonotype occurred many times. This sequence joins TRBV2 and TRBJ2-5, with D uncertain. CDR3 length: 13 amino acids. Germline lookup yields CDR1 SNHLY and CDR2 FYNNEI. V lost 1 base and J 5 bases, leaving 8 bases between the germline ends. CDR3 sequence: CASSEEVVETQYF. As DNA, the CDR3 is TGTGCCAGCAGTGAAGAAGTAGTGGAGACCCAGTACTTC.

This chain links TRBV15 with TRBJ2-1, with D possibly TRBD1 on 6 matching bases. This CDR3 has 16 residues. Germline values: CDR1 LNHNV, CDR2 YYDKDF (reference sequence). The V gene lost 0 bases and the J gene lost 9 bases, with 18 bases spanning the gap. The CDR3 DNA follows: TGTGCCACCAGCAGAGATGAACGGGCAGGGGTAGGTGAGCAGTTCTTC. Translation: CATSRDERAGVGEQFF.

V gene TRBV20-1 combines with J gene TRBJ2-7; D is ambiguous. The germline V gene has CDR1 DFQATT and CDR2 SNEGSKA (reference sequence). This CDR3 has 13 amino acids. V was trimmed by 3 bases and J by 3 bases, leaving 12 bases between them. CDR3 sequence (DNA): TGCAGTGCTAGGAGCAGAAGTTACTACGAGCAGTACTTC. It yields the protein CSARSRSYYEQYF.

This clonotype was counted between two and nine times. This sequence joins TRBV6-6 and TRBJ1-5; TRBD1 matches 9 bases. The germline gives CDR1 MNHNY, CDR2 SVGAGI (reference sequence). V lost 4 bases and J lost 4; bases outside the gene matches: 2. This CDR3 has 14 amino acids. The chain's CDR3 is CASSWDRENQPQHF. The CDR3 coding sequence is TGTGCCAGCAGTTGGGACAGGGAAAATCAGCCCCAGCATTTT.